These 29 T cell receptor beta chains were all obtained from the same sample, sequenced in a study of molecular identifiers for immune sequencing clone quantification. One entry per CDR3 protein results from TCRdb running MiXCR on the PCR reads. This sample has about 640,000 distinct CDR3 sequences, with 20% found just once. Sequencing was performed on naive CD8+ T cells from blood, with Jurkat cell RNA spiked in. The subset is: FACS-sorted CD8+CD4-CCR7+CD45RA+ naive T cells. The receptors derive from a human donor in good health. Some libraries in this study had Jurkat cell RNA spiked in.

With respect to this clonotype: A clone one base away is much larger, so this may be a read error. The chain carries TRBV7-2 and TRBJ2-1; no definite D call. The CDR3 is 12 residues long. V dropped 5 bases and J dropped 9 bases, with 11 bases sitting between them. The germline CDR1 and CDR2 sequences are SGHTA and FQGNSA. The CDR3 DNA follows: TGTGCCAGCAGCGAAACATGGGTTGAGCAGTTCTTC. Amino acid sequence: CASSETWVEQFF.

This clonotype was counted at least ten times. The chain uses TRBV29-1 and TRBJ2-7; 9 bases match TRBD1. This CDR3 is 14 amino acids long. The germline CDR1 and CDR2 sequences are SQVTM and ANQGSEA. V lost 3 bases, J lost 3 bases, and 6 bases stayed unmatched. The CDR3 coding sequence is TGCAGCGTTGATCTGACAGGGGGTGGCTACGAGCAGTACTTC. It codes for CSVDLTGGGYEQYF.

Concerning this clonotype: One junction end disagrees with the germline gene, perhaps due to a read error. V usage is TRBV5-8 and J usage is TRBJ1-3; 7 nucleotides agree with TRBD1. The CDR3 runs 17 residues. The V gene's germline CDR1 is SGHTS and CDR2 YDEGEE. The CDR3 region is CASSPEAGTASGNTVYF. In DNA form, the CDR3 reads TGTGCCAGCAGCCCCGAGGCGGGGACAGCTTCTGGAAACACCGTATATTTT.

This clonotype has at least ten counts. This chain connects TRBV7-9 to TRBJ2-2; D is perhaps TRBD2 (5 bases). The germline gives CDR1 SEHNR, CDR2 FQNEAQ (reference sequence). This CDR3 is 17 amino acids long. The V gene lost 5 bases and the J gene lost 6 bases, with 22 bases spanning the gap. Written as DNA, the CDR3 is TGTGCCAGCAGCCCACGTCACGGGGAAGAGATGGCCGGGGAGCTGTTTTTT. Its translation is CASSPRHGEEMAGELFF.

This clonotype was recorded at least ten times. The chain carries TRBV29-1 and TRBJ2-5; 7 positions match TRBD1. The CDR3 runs to 14 residues. The trim removed 7 bases at V and 2 bases at J, leaving 10 bases unmatched. CDR1 and CDR2 (germline): SQVTM, ANQGSEA. This CDR3 reads CSAPTGTLQETQYF. DNA for the CDR3: TGCAGCGCCCCGACAGGGACGTTACAAGAGACCCAGTACTTC.

This clonotype has a handful of counts. The chain is built from TRBV5-6 and TRBJ2-7; 10 positions agree with TRBD2. This CDR3 region has 14 residues. In germline, CDR1 is SGHDT, CDR2 YYEEEE. V lost 4 bases to trimming and J lost 6 bases; unmatched junction nucleotides: 7. The CDR3 protein is CASSLAAGGSEQYF. The CDR3 DNA sequence: TGTGCCAGCAGCCTCGCAGCGGGGGGGTCCGAGCAGTACTTC.

This clonotype was found a few times. The rearrangement joins TRBV3-1 to TRBJ2-1; a possible D gene is TRBD2 (5 bases). Germline assignment: CDR1 LGHDT and CDR2 YNNKEL (reference sequence). Trimming removed 5 bases from V and 8 bases from J, with 19 bases in between. This CDR3 has 15 residues. The CDR3 loop is CASSSTPGVQDEQFF. The CDR3 DNA reads as TGTGCCAGCAGCTCTACCCCCGGGGTACAAGATGAGCAGTTCTTC.

This clonotype has more than one count but fewer than ten. For the CDR3, the DNA is TGTGCCAGCAGCCAAGCCCCCGGGAGGGCTCCGTTCGATGAGCAGTTCTTC. This encodes CASSQAPGRAPFDEQFF. The rearrangement joins TRBV14 to TRBJ2-1; 8 bases align to TRBD2. V was clipped by 1 base and J by 8 bases; unmatched bases: 13. The CDR3 has 17 residues. Germline V gene data show CDR1 as SGHDN and CDR2 as FVKESK.

This clonotype was seen at least ten times. Compared with germline, one end of the junction differs, possibly owing to a read error. The chain couples TRBV10-3 to TRBJ2-7; 14 nucleotides match TRBD2. In germline, CDR1 is ENHRY, CDR2 SYGVKD. CDR3 length equals 17 residues. CDR3 sequence: CAISESTSGRASHEQYF. The CDR3 nucleotides are TGTGCCATCAGTGAGTCGACTAGCGGGAGGGCCTCCCACGAGCAGTACTTC.

This clonotype was seen at least ten times. The CDR3 region has the DNA TGTGCCAGCAGCATAATACAGGGTTCCTACGAGCAGTACTTC. This encodes CASSIIQGSYEQYF. The chain employs TRBV7-2 and TRBJ2-7, with D perhaps TRBD1 (6 bases). V was shortened by 5 bases and J by 1 base, with 12 bases between the two germline ends. This CDR3 region has 14 residues. CDR1 SGHTA and CDR2 FQGNSA come from the germline V gene.

A remark on this clonotype: This may arise from a read error, as a much more abundant clone is one base away. J is TRBJ2-2 and V is TRBV6-5; D is perhaps TRBD2 (5 bases). This CDR3 comprises 16 residues. Germline V gene sequence: CDR1 MNHEY, CDR2 SVGAGI. The CDR3 nucleotides read TGTGCCAGCAGTTACTCAGTTGTAACGAACACCGGGGAGCCGTTTTTT. Its protein product is CASSYSVVTNTGEPFF.

This clonotype was counted a few times. The V gene is TRBV29-1, the J gene TRBJ2-1; 8 bases match TRBD2. V shed 8 bases and J 4 bases; nucleotides not matched to a gene: 22. Germline V gene data show CDR1 as SQVTM and CDR2 as ANQGSEA. This CDR3 comprises 18 residues. The CDR3 DNA is TGCAGCTCAGAAGTGGAGGACGGGGGGGGCCCAGATTACAATGAGCAGTTCTTC. This gives the protein CSSEVEDGGGPDYNEQFF.

The sample holds many counts of this clonotype. V gene TRBV19 combines with J gene TRBJ2-7; the D is unclear. Germline assignment: CDR1 LNHDA and CDR2 SQIVND (reference sequence). V gave up 1 base and J gave up 3 bases, with 7 bases separating them. There are 13 residues in the CDR3. The CDR3 loop is CASSIGSVYEQYF. For the CDR3, the DNA is TGTGCCAGTAGTATAGGATCGGTCTACGAGCAGTACTTC.

This clonotype has just a few counts. This rearrangement joins TRBV11-2 to TRBJ2-7, with D perhaps TRBD1 or TRBD2 (7 bases each). The CDR3 length is 16 residues. Trimming pared 6 bases from V and 3 bases from J, leaving 21 bases between. From germline, CDR1 is SGHAT and CDR2 FQNNGV. Written as DNA, the CDR3 is TGTGCCAGCAGTCATAGCAGGGGGGAGGGCCTCTACGAGCAGTACTTC. Amino acids: CASSHSRGEGLYEQYF.

This clonotype was counted many times. CDR3 DNA sequence: TGCGCCAGCAGCTTACCGGACAGACTTTACTACACCTTC. It codes for CASSLPDRLYYTF. V is TRBV5-1 and J is TRBJ1-2; a possible D gene is TRBD1 (6 bases). CDR1 and CDR2 (germline): SGHRS, YFSETQ. V was shortened by 2 bases and J by 10 bases, with 15 bases between the two germline ends. This CDR3 is built from 13 residues.

The J gene is TRBJ2-7, the V gene TRBV24-1; D may be TRBD2 (5 bases). CDR1 is KGHDR and CDR2 is SFDVKD in the germline V gene. The V end lost 9 bases, the J end lost 0 bases, and 14 bases lay between the germline ends. This CDR3 has 14 residues. CDR3 amino acids: CATRDNGNSYEQYF. The CDR3 region has the DNA TGTGCCACCCGAGATAACGGGAACTCCTACGAGCAGTACTTC.

There are a few counts of this clonotype. This chain links TRBV13 with TRBJ2-1; 8 bases fit TRBD1. This CDR3 contains 16 residues. Germline lookup yields CDR1 PRHDT and CDR2 FYEKMQ (reference sequence). V shed 5 bases, J shed 0 bases, and the junction held 6 bases outside the gene matches. The CDR3 sequence: CASSPRTGSSYNEQFF. Here the CDR3 DNA reads TGTGCCAGCAGCCCTAGGACAGGGAGCTCCTACAATGAGCAGTTCTTC.

This chain uses TRBV13 with TRBJ2-7, with 7 bases aligning to TRBD2. The CDR3 is made up of 14 amino acids. V was clipped by 0 bases and J by 6 bases; unmatched bases: 5. CDR1 is PRHDT and CDR2 is FYEKMQ in the germline V gene (reference sequence). CDR3 amino acids: CASSLGGGSFEQYF. CDR3 DNA: TGTGCCAGCAGCTTAGGCGGGGGGTCTTTCGAGCAGTACTTC.

The chain joins TRBV29-1 to TRBJ2-3, with D perhaps TRBD1 (6 bases). The germline V gene has CDR1 SQVTM and CDR2 ANQGSEA. This CDR3 is built from 16 residues. The germline V and J ends were trimmed by 4 bases and 0 bases, with 17 bases remaining between them. CDR3 protein: CSVVGPAGDSTDTQYF. CDR3 nucleotides: TGCAGCGTTGTGGGTCCGGCAGGGGATAGCACAGATACGCAGTATTTT.

This clonotype was detected many times. This CDR3 reads CSAHQGTYNEQFF. DNA for the CDR3: TGCAGTGCTCACCAGGGAACCTACAATGAGCAGTTCTTC. V gene TRBV20-1 combines with J gene TRBJ2-1; D possibly corresponds to TRBD1 (5 bases). The CDR3 spans 13 residues. Trimming stripped 5 bases from V and 2 bases from J, with 10 bases between. In germline, CDR1 is DFQATT, CDR2 SNEGSKA (reference sequence).

In this sample, this clonotype turned up a few times. The genes are TRBV6-2 or TRBV6-3 and TRBJ2-7, with 11 bases identical to TRBD2. This CDR3 contains 15 residues. Germline values: CDR1 MNHEY, CDR2 SVGEGT. J was trimmed by 3 bases and V by 6 bases; bases with no gene match: 7. The CDR3 is CASRALAGGFYEQYF. The DNA of the CDR3 is TGTGCCAGCAGGGCCCTAGCGGGAGGCTTCTACGAGCAGTACTTC.

This clonotype was counted a few times. This chain joins TRBV25-1 and TRBJ2-2, with TRBD1 as a possible D gene (6 bases). Germline assignment: CDR1 MGHDK and CDR2 SYGVNS. This CDR3 is built from 13 residues. The V gene lost 2 bases and the J gene lost 7 bases, with 8 bases spanning the gap. CDR3 loop: CASSEQGIGELFF. The DNA for the CDR3 is TGTGCCAGCAGTGAACAGGGGATCGGGGAGCTGTTTTTT.

Details on this clonotype: This clone may be a read error of a much larger clone one base away. The conserved closing phenylalanine or tryptophan is absent in this CDR3, likely reflecting a read error. The J gene is TRBJ1-1, the V gene TRBV9, with a weak D call TRBD1 (6 bases). The CDR3 contains 13 residues. Germline V lookup: CDR1 SGDLS, CDR2 YYNGEE. V was trimmed by 4 bases and J by 6 bases, leaving 13 bases between them. The CDR3 bases are TGTGCCAGCAGCCCAACAGGGAGCGCTGAAGCTTTCCTT. Translated, it gives CASSPTGSAEAFL.

This clonotype was seen repeatedly, ten times or more. The V call is TRBV12-5, the J call TRBJ2-3; weak D call: TRBD1 (6 bases). CDR3 length equals 15 residues. Trimming stripped 4 bases from V and 0 bases from J, with 11 bases between. Germline lookup yields CDR1 LGHNT and CDR2 FRNRAP. The chain's CDR3 is CASGSMGASTDTQYF. The CDR3 DNA sequence: TGTGCTAGTGGTTCAATGGGGGCGAGCACAGATACGCAGTATTTT.

This clonotype was seen many times. The CDR3 coding sequence is TGTGCCACCAGCAGAGGCACAAGCAATCAGCCCCAGCATTTT. This gives the protein CATSRGTSNQPQHF. The gene calls are TRBV15 and TRBJ1-5, with D hard to call. This CDR3 has 14 residues. The V gene lost 1 base and the J gene lost 1 base, with 5 bases spanning the gap. CDR1 and CDR2 from the germline V gene are LNHNV and YYDKDF (reference sequence).

The chain combines TRBV25-1 with TRBJ2-5; 12 bases map to TRBD2. The V and J ends lost 4 bases and 2 bases, in that order; junction bases with no gene match: 2. CDR1 is MGHDK, CDR2 SYGVNS, per germline. The CDR3 is 15 residues long. The CDR3 loop is CASSGGLAGQETQYF. The CDR3 DNA reads as TGTGCCAGCAGTGGAGGACTAGCGGGGCAAGAGACCCAGTACTTC.

Notes on this clonotype: A much larger clone lies one base from this, so it may be a read error. This chain joins TRBV2 and TRBJ1-5; 8 bases map to TRBD1. CDR3 length: 17 residues. Trimming removed 3 bases from V and 5 bases from J; junction bases left unmatched: 12. The germline V gene encodes CDR1 SNHLY and CDR2 FYNNEI. The CDR3 DNA reads as TGTGCCAGCAGTGAGGGACAGGCTCCCACGAGGTATCAGCCCCAGCATTTT. Translating gives CASSEGQAPTRYQPQHF.

This rearrangement joins TRBV7-2 to TRBJ1-1, with D perhaps TRBD1 (5 bases). V was shortened by 3 bases and J by 4 bases, with 12 bases between the two germline ends. This CDR3 region has 14 residues. Germline loops: CDR1 SGHTA, CDR2 FQGNSA. CDR3 sequence reads: CASSLGAQGTEAFF. DNA for the CDR3: TGTGCCAGCAGCTTGGGTGCCCAGGGCACTGAAGCTTTCTTT.

This clonotype was picked up many times. The V gene is TRBV27, the J gene TRBJ2-5; 7 nucleotides match TRBD2. The germline V gene encodes CDR1 MNHEY and CDR2 SMNVEV (reference sequence). The J segment lost 4 bases and the V segment lost 0 bases, leaving 5 bases of the junction unmatched. This CDR3 is 15 amino acids long. CDR3 residues: CASSLSGGLGETQYF. The CDR3 DNA reads as TGTGCCAGCAGTTTATCGGGGGGGTTAGGAGAGACCCAGTACTTC.